The clone carrying this T cell receptor beta chain appeared many times. The antigen is undetermined. Every member of the patient group was node-negative on CT and PET/CT (none had prior chemotherapy, radiotherapy or other malignancies). Trimming stripped 3 bases from V and 1 base from J, with 15 bases between. The CDR3 is made up of 16 amino acids. Per germline, CDR1 LGHDT and CDR2 YNNKEL (reference sequence). The data stem from a study of prognosis after radiotherapy for stage I lung cancer. Study context: There were 13 to 15 patients with newly diagnosed primary stage I lung tumors and about five patients with oligometastatic NSCLC after surgical resection of the primary tumor. A few developed distant metastases after radiotherapy (median about 7 months), and 15 had no significant progression. Study-wide findings and caveats: Samples before stereotactic body radiation therapy had more unique TCR clones (median about 9,700 versus 6,500).

Amplicons of TCR beta CDR3 were generated from genomic DNA by two-round multiplex PCR. For every TRBV and TRBJ gene, a specific primer was used in first-round PCR. TCRdb re-derived calls from the multiplex PCR reads in MiXCR, one entry per CDR3 protein. The repertoire holds 30,000 to 40,000 distinct CDR3 sequences, approximately 35% seen once, with about 25% in the top ten. The specimen comprised PBMCs, sampled before or after stereotactic body radiation therapy (not recorded which). The gene calls are TRBV3-1 and TRBJ1-2; possible D gene TRBD1, 6 bases. The source of this sequence is a donor over 45 with non-small cell lung cancer. The CDR3 region is CASSHTGDRLNYGYTF. CDR3 DNA: TGTGCCAGCAGCCACACTGGAGACAGGCTTAACTATGGCTACACCTTC.